Shown below are 32 T cell receptor beta chains from a single sample sequenced in a study of Ad26.COV2.S vaccination and SARS-CoV-2 variants. Stated treatment: roughly 20 received Ad26.COV2.S at low or high dose, single or two shots; roughly 5 received placebo; per-sample allocation not given. Collection of samples fell on day 63 after the first vaccine or placebo injection. The repertoire was sequenced with immunoSEQ multiplex PCR; TCRdb's copy has only in-frame clones and lacks some. The table has roughly 400,000 clones, about nine tenths seen once. The specimen comprised peripheral blood, sampled in a trial of Ad26.COV2.S vaccine versus placebo. The origin of the receptors is a person aged 18-60 years who received the Ad26.COV2.S COVID-19 vaccine or a placebo.

The rearrangement links TRBV2 to TRBJ2-7; 11 bases line up with TRBD1. The germline CDR1 and CDR2 sequences are SNHLY and FYNNEI. V lost 4 bases to trimming and J lost 3 bases; unmatched junction nucleotides: 2. This CDR3 is built from 14 residues. Written as DNA, the CDR3 is TGTGCCAGCAGTGGGACAGGGGGCTACTACGAGCAGTACTTC. This gives the protein CASSGTGGYYEQYF.

Notes on this clone: The same CDR3 also results from other DNA sequences found in this sample. V gene TRBV6-4 combines with J gene TRBJ2-1, with 11 bases matching TRBD2. Germline loops: CDR1 MRHNA, CDR2 SNTAGT. The CDR3 sequence is 15 residues long. The J segment lost 5 bases and the V segment lost 3 bases, leaving 3 bases of the junction unmatched. The CDR3 loop reads CASSDGTSGNNEQFF. CDR3 nucleotide sequence: TGTGCCAGCAGTGATGGGACTAGCGGAAACAATGAGCAGTTCTTC.

This clone appeared a single time. The chain's CDR3 is CASSLSRDNEQFF. CDR3 in DNA: TGTGCCAGCAGCTTAAGTCGGGACAATGAGCAGTTCTTC. The chain recombines TRBV7-2 with TRBJ2-1, with unresolved D. With 2 bases removed from V and 5 bases from J, the gap between germline ends came to 7 bases. The CDR3 contains 13 residues. CDR1 is SGHTA and CDR2 is FQGNSA in the germline V gene. The full variable domain, its missing parts supplied by reference TRBV7-2 and TRBJ2-1, is GAGVSQSPSNKVTEKGKDVELRCDPISGHTALYWYRQSLGQGLEFLIYFQGNSAPDKSGLPSDRFSAERTGGSVSTLTIQRTQQEDSAVYLCASSLSRDNEQFFGPGTRLTVL.

This chain connects TRBV2 to TRBJ2-1; no reliable D call. CDR1 SNHLY and CDR2 FYNNEI come from the germline V gene. Trimming cost V 8 bases and J 10 bases, with 15 bases left between them. This CDR3 has 12 residues. The CDR3 protein is CASAELLEEQFF. DNA of the CDR3: TGTGCCAGCGCGGAGCTCTTGGAGGAGCAGTTCTTC.

This chain uses TRBV27 with TRBJ2-2; 7 nucleotides match TRBD2. The CDR3 contains 19 residues. Per the germline V gene, CDR1 is MNHEY and CDR2 is SMNVEV (reference sequence). Trimming at V came to 6 bases and at J to 3 bases, leaving 19 bases not matched to a gene. This CDR3 is CASRDSTAYRSGDTGELFF. The CDR3, as DNA: TGTGCCAGCAGAGATTCTACGGCATATAGGAGCGGGGACACCGGGGAGCTGTTTTTT.

Only one count was recorded for this clone. The rearrangement links TRBV3-1 (or the pseudogene TRBV3-2) to TRBJ2-7; TRBD2 is a possible D gene (6 bases). CDR1 is LGHDT and CDR2 is YNNKEL in the germline V gene (reference sequence). Deletions cut 3 bases from V and 6 bases from J, with 12 bases between. The CDR3 extends over 13 amino acids. This CDR3 reads CASSQRDSREQYF. The CDR3 DNA is TGTGCCAGCAGCCAGAGGGACTCTCGCGAGCAGTACTTC.

The chain joins TRBV7-3 to TRBJ1-2, with 7 bases fitting TRBD1. Germline V CDR1 and CDR2: SGHTA, FQGTGA. J lost 3 bases, V lost 5 bases, and 6 bases had no gene match. CDR3 length: 14 amino acids. CDR3 region: CASSPTGQDYGYTF. CDR3 nucleotide sequence: TGTGCCAGCAGCCCTACTGGACAGGACTATGGCTACACCTTC.

The chain has TRBV5-1 and TRBJ2-7, with TRBD2 matching over 7 bases. Germline trimming cut 4 bases from V and 5 bases from J; bases unmatched to any gene: 9. In germline, CDR1 is SGHRS, CDR2 YFSETQ. The length of the CDR3 is 14 residues. CDR3 bases: TGCGCCAGCAGCCACCGGGTTGGGGGGGACGAGCAGTACTTC. It yields the protein CASSHRVGGDEQYF. Combining the CDR3 with reference TRBV5-1 and TRBJ2-7 gives the whole variable domain KAGVTQTPRYLIKTRGQQVTLSCSPISGHRSVSWYQQTPGQGLQFLFEYFSETQRNKGNFPGRFSGRQFSNSRSEMNVSTLELGDSALYLCASSHRVGGDEQYFGPGTRLTVT.

Turning to this clone: This same CDR3 is encoded by further DNA sequences in the sample. The V gene is TRBV6-2 or TRBV6-3, the J gene TRBJ1-2; TRBD1 might be the D (5 bases). This CDR3 contains 13 residues. V shed 2 bases and J shed 2 bases, with 6 bases lying between them. Germline V gene data show CDR1 as MNHEY and CDR2 as SVGEGT. DNA of the CDR3: TGTGCCAGCAGTTACGAGGGGAACTATGGCTACACCTTC. Translation gives CASSYEGNYGYTF.

The V and J genes are TRBV7-9 and TRBJ2-1; the match to TRBD2 covers 9 bases. The V segment lost 1 base and the J segment 4 bases; nucleotides outside the gene matches: 5. CDR1 is SEHNR, CDR2 FQNEAQ, per germline (reference sequence). The CDR3 consists of 16 residues. CDR3 in amino acids: CASSLGGLASYNEQFF. The CDR3 region has the DNA TGTGCCAGCAGCTTAGGGGGACTAGCTTCTTACAATGAGCAGTTCTTC.

The chain is built from TRBV5-4 and TRBJ2-5; a weak D match, TRBD2 (6 bases). This CDR3 contains 15 residues. Trimming cost V 0 bases and J 5 bases, with 14 bases left between them. From germline, CDR1 is SGHNT and CDR2 YYREEE (reference sequence). Here the CDR3 DNA reads TGTGCCAGCAGCTTGGACCAGGGTCGGGGGGAGACCCAGTACTTC. This encodes CASSLDQGRGETQYF.

The chain carries TRBV11-3 and TRBJ2-7; TRBD2 might be the D (6 bases). Germline V gives CDR1 SGHNT, CDR2 YENEEA. Trimming pared 1 base from V and 4 bases from J, leaving 11 bases between. CDR3 length equals 14 residues. This CDR3 reads CASSLGAGSYEQYF. The CDR3 DNA reads TGTGCCAGCAGCTTAGGGGCGGGATCATACGAGCAGTACTTC.

This clone came up once. The chain recombines TRBV6-6 with TRBJ2-5; D call uncertain. The CDR3 runs 17 residues. Germline CDR1 and CDR2: MNHNY and SVGAGI (reference sequence). With 5 bases removed from V and 5 bases from J, the gap between germline ends came to 24 bases. As DNA, the CDR3 is TGTGCCAGCAGTCCAAATCCTCCAAAAGTAGACCTTGAGACCCAGTACTTC. Translation gives CASSPNPPKVDLETQYF.

The chain joins TRBV27 to TRBJ1-1; D is undetermined. V lost 6 bases, J lost 1 base, and 6 bases lay in between. The CDR3 consists of 12 residues. Germline lookup yields CDR1 MNHEY and CDR2 SMNVEV (reference sequence). CDR3 residues: CASRDPNTEAFF. The CDR3 nucleotides are TGTGCCAGCAGGGACCCGAACACTGAAGCTTTCTTT.

The chain couples TRBV18 to TRBJ2-5; no clear D gene. Per germline, CDR1 KGHSH and CDR2 LQKENI. This CDR3 has 13 amino acids. The V gene lost 0 bases and the J gene lost 5 bases, with 7 bases spanning the gap. The CDR3 region has the DNA TGTGCCAGCTCACCACCAACGCGGGAGACCCAGTACTTC. Amino acids: CASSPPTRETQYF.

The CDR3 nucleotides are TGTGCCAGCAGCGTAGAGAGGGACAGTTACTACAATGAGCAGTTCTTC. Translated, it gives CASSVERDSYYNEQFF. The chain joins TRBV9 to TRBJ2-1; 7 bases fit TRBD1. This CDR3 has 16 amino acids. CDR1 and CDR2 (germline): SGDLS, YYNGEE. V lost 0 bases, J lost 3 bases, and 6 bases stayed unmatched. The full variable domain, its missing parts supplied by reference TRBV9 and TRBJ2-1, is DSGVTQTPKHLITATGQRVTLRCSPRSGDLSVYWYQQSLDQGLQFLIQYYNGEERAKGNILERFSAQQFPDLHSELNLSSLELGDSALYFCASSVERDSYYNEQFFGPGTRLTVL.

V and J are TRBV28 and TRBJ1-1; D not resolved. This CDR3 has 14 residues. Trimming left V 3 bases short and J 5 bases short, with 13 bases between. Germline V gene lookup returns CDR1 MDHEN and CDR2 SYDVKM. The CDR3 DNA reads as TGTGCCAGCAGTTTCTCGAATTTCAGGACTGAAGCTTTCTTT. Translation: CASSFSNFRTEAFF. Based on the CDR3 plus reference TRBV28 and TRBJ1-1, the full variable domain is DVKVTQSSRYLVKRTGEKVFLECVQDMDHENMFWYRQDPGLGLRLIYFSYDVKMKEKGDIPEGYSVSREKKERFSLILESASTNQTSMYLCASSFSNFRTEAFFGQGTRLTVV.

The V gene is TRBV28, the J gene TRBJ1-5; D is ambiguous. Per germline, CDR1 MDHEN and CDR2 SYDVKM. The germline V and J ends were trimmed by 8 bases and 7 bases, with 21 bases remaining between them. The CDR3 runs 15 residues. CDR3 nucleotide sequence: TGTGCCAGCTCCTATAGCGAGGGAATAGGACAGCCCCAGCATTTT. It specifies CASSYSEGIGQPQHF.

The rearrangement uses TRBV30 and TRBJ1-2; D is perhaps TRBD1 (6 bases). The CDR3 has 14 residues. Germline V gene sequence: CDR1 GTSNPN, CDR2 SVGIG (reference sequence). V was cut by 3 bases and J by 0 bases, with 11 bases left in between. The CDR3 protein is CAWSPGDSNYGYTF. In nucleotides, the CDR3 is TGTGCCTGGAGCCCAGGGGACTCTAACTATGGCTACACCTTC.

The gene calls are TRBV4-1 and TRBJ2-2, with a possible D match to TRBD1 (5 bases). The V gene's germline CDR1 is MGHRA and CDR2 YSYEKL. Between the trimmed V and J ends, which lost 0 bases and 3 bases, there was a span of 8 bases. The CDR3 extends over 15 amino acids. The CDR3 reads CASSQEGQYTGELFF. The CDR3 coding sequence is TGCGCCAGCAGCCAAGAGGGGCAGTACACCGGGGAGCTGTTTTTT.

The chain carries TRBV5-4 and TRBJ1-3; D unclear. In germline, CDR1 is SGHNT, CDR2 YYREEE (reference sequence). V dropped 0 bases and J dropped 0 bases, with 7 bases sitting between them. The CDR3 is 15 residues long. The CDR3 loop is CASSLGPVSGNTIYF. CDR3 bases: TGTGCCAGCAGCTTGGGCCCGGTCTCTGGAAACACCATATATTTT.

The V and J genes are TRBV18 and TRBJ2-7; 11 nucleotides match TRBD1. CDR1 KGHSH and CDR2 LQKENI come from the germline V gene. J gave up 12 bases and V 2 bases, and 15 bases lay outside the gene matches. The CDR3 extends over 16 amino acids. In nucleotides, the CDR3 is TGTGCCAGCTCACCAATCCCGGGACAGGGGGGAGAAGTGATGTACTTC. Protein product: CASSPIPGQGGEVMYF.

V gene TRBV28 combines with J gene TRBJ1-5, with D unclear. CDR3 length: 15 amino acids. Trimming removed 5 bases at V and 6 bases at J, with 17 bases between. In germline, CDR1 is MDHEN, CDR2 SYDVKM. CDR3 nucleotides: TGTGCCAGCAGTCCCCCAGGAATTGTCAGTCAGCCCCAGCATTTT. Translation gives CASSPPGIVSQPQHF.

The chain employs TRBV5-5 and TRBJ1-1; 9 nucleotides agree with TRBD1. Germline loops: CDR1 SGHKS, CDR2 YYEKEE (reference sequence). CDR3 length: 16 amino acids. V trimming: 4 bases; J trimming: 3 bases; junction bases outside the gene matches: 10. Here the CDR3 DNA reads TGTGCCAGCAGCCAACAGGACAGGGGTTTATACACTGAAGCTTTCTTT. Protein product: CASSQQDRGLYTEAFF.

This clone was seen a handful of times. The chain recombines TRBV10-3 with TRBJ1-4; unclear D gene. V lost 10 bases and J 3 bases, leaving 12 bases between the germline ends. Germline values: CDR1 ENHRY, CDR2 SYGVKD. The CDR3 is 13 amino acids. CDR3 DNA sequence: TGTGCCACCAGATTGTATGCTAATGAAAAACTGTTTTTT. Its translation is CATRLYANEKLFF.

This clone was picked up one time. In nucleotides, the CDR3 is TGTGCCAGCAGCTTAACCCAAACGGGAGGGCCTTACAATGAGCAGTTCTTC. This translates into CASSLTQTGGPYNEQFF. V usage is TRBV7-8 and J usage is TRBJ2-1; TRBD2 aligns across 8 bases. Germline CDR1 and CDR2: SGHVS and FQNEAQ. This CDR3 spans 17 amino acids. The ends lost 2 bases at V and 4 bases at J; junction bases unmatched: 10.

CDR3 DNA sequence: TGCGCCAGCAGCCAAGAGGGGGTAGGCTATGGCTACACCTTC. As protein: CASSQEGVGYGYTF. The V and J genes are TRBV4-3 and TRBJ1-2; D may be TRBD1 (5 bases). Trimming pared 0 bases from V and 4 bases from J, leaving 9 bases between. This CDR3 spans 14 amino acids. Germline lookup yields CDR1 LGHNA and CDR2 YSLEER.

The rearrangement links TRBV29-1 to TRBJ1-1, with a possible D match to TRBD1 (5 bases). Germline assignment: CDR1 SQVTM and CDR2 ANQGSEA. There are 13 residues in the CDR3. V gave up 7 bases and J gave up 5 bases, with 17 bases separating them. CDR3 protein: CSARVGEKTEAFF. Written as DNA, the CDR3 is TGCAGCGCACGTGTAGGGGAAAAAACTGAAGCTTTCTTT.

V gene TRBV28 combines with J gene TRBJ2-1; TRBD2 matches 8 bases. The trim removed 11 bases at V and 7 bases at J, leaving 13 bases unmatched. The germline V gene has CDR1 MDHEN and CDR2 SYDVKM. The length of the CDR3 is 14 residues. The CDR3 bases are TGTGCCGTTCATCGGGGGGGCTCCCAAAATGAGCAGTTCTTC. It yields the protein CAVHRGGSQNEQFF. The full variable domain, in which reference TRBV28 and TRBJ2-1 provide the parts outside the CDR3, is DVKVTQSSRYLVKRTGEKVFLECVQDMDHENMFWYRQDPGLGLRLIYFSYDVKMKEKGDIPEGYSVSREKKERFSLILESASTNQTSMYLCAVHRGGSQNEQFFGPGTRLTVL.

The genes are TRBV19 and TRBJ1-5; 10 positions match TRBD1. CDR1 is LNHDA, CDR2 SQIVND, per germline (reference sequence). After removal of 5 bases from V and 2 bases from J, the junction contained 9 bases not matched to a gene. This CDR3 comprises 17 residues. The CDR3 loop is CASSRRDRGLGNQPQHF. The DNA for the CDR3 is TGTGCCAGTAGTCGGCGGGACAGGGGATTAGGCAATCAGCCCCAGCATTTT.

This sequence joins TRBV6-5 and TRBJ1-4, with 9 nucleotides matching TRBD1. The CDR3 consists of 15 residues. The ends lost 8 bases at V and 2 bases at J; junction bases unmatched: 6. CDR1 and CDR2 (germline): MNHEY, SVGAGI. This chain's CDR3 is CASGGTGNTNEKLFF. Written as DNA, the CDR3 is TGTGCCAGCGGGGGGACAGGGAACACTAATGAAAAACTGTTTTTT.

The J gene is TRBJ2-7, the V gene TRBV30, with 8 bases that match TRBD1. J gave up 6 bases and V 8 bases, and 6 bases lay outside the gene matches. The V gene's germline CDR1 is GTSNPN and CDR2 SVGIG (reference sequence). The CDR3 length is 11 residues. The CDR3 loop reads CAGRTGFEQYF. The CDR3 DNA is TGTGCCGGGCGGACAGGGTTCGAGCAGTACTTC.